The text below deals with one T cell receptor beta chain. Clones were sequenced by immunoSEQ multiplex PCR, and TCRdb holds only the in-frame ones, with some missing. The table lists 350,000 to 450,000 clones, around four fifths of them singletons. This sample was taken from a study of Ad26.COV2.S vaccination and SARS-CoV-2 variants. Study background: Donor was one of the participants in the Ad26.COV2.S arm of the COV1001 trial.

Documented treatment: roughly 20 received Ad26.COV2.S at low or high dose, single or two shots; roughly five received placebo; per-sample allocation not given. Sampling occurred on day 63 after the first vaccine or placebo injection. Donation was by an adult aged 18-55 years who was in Boston. Expressing Wuhan-strain SARS-CoV-2 spike, an Ad26 vector served as the vaccine. The ends were cut back, 1 base at V and 16 bases at J, with 14 bases in the middle. Germline assignment: CDR1 LNHDA and CDR2 SQIVND (reference sequence). The CDR3 length is 12 residues. V usage is TRBV19 and J usage is TRBJ2-1, with TRBD2 as a possible D gene (5 bases). The clonotype originates from a person aged 18 to 65 who received the Ad26.COV2.S COVID-19 vaccine or a placebo. Material: peripheral blood, obtained in a trial of Ad26.COV2.S vaccine versus placebo. The CDR3 protein is CASSIVRGSRFF. CDR3 nucleotide sequence: TGTGCCAGTAGTATAGTGAGAGGGAGTAGATTCTTC.